The source of this TCR beta chain is a study of neurological immune-mediated disorders. The table lists this clonotype with many counts. Each CDR3 protein is one row after TCRdb ran MiXCR on the 5' RACE reads. Here the sample spans 50,000 to 70,000 distinct CDR3 sequences, 2.5% being singletons. The V and J ends lost 5 bases and 4 bases, in that order; junction bases with no gene match: 4. The CDR3 has 13 amino acids. Germline CDR1 and CDR2: SGHTA and FQGNSA. The sequenced material came from PBMCs. This TCR came from a man over 45 with multiple sclerosis. The chain combines TRBV7-2 with TRBJ2-7; 8 nucleotides align to TRBD1. The DNA of the CDR3 is TGTGCCAGCAGCCGGGACAGGAAATACGAGCAGTACTTC. Protein sequence: CASSRDRKYEQYF.